The 9 T cell receptor beta chains given below trace back to one sample, sequenced in a study of shared clonotypes between healthy human individuals. This table comes from immunoSEQ multiplex PCR, and its TCRdb copy is limited to in-frame clones, with some not included. The table records roughly 500,000 clones, approximately 94% of them present only once. The specimen sequenced was naive CD4+ T cells sorted from blood. Subset reported: CD45RA+ positively selected. Receptor source: a woman aged 25 to 45 in good health.

The chain employs TRBV27 and TRBJ2-7; TRBD2 agrees at 9 bases. The trim removed 4 bases at V and 4 bases at J, leaving 5 bases unmatched. This CDR3 is built from 14 residues. CDR1 and CDR2 from the germline V gene are MNHEY and SMNVEV (reference sequence). This CDR3 reads CASSSTTSGYEQYF. The CDR3 coding sequence is TGTGCCAGCAGTTCGACGACTAGCGGATACGAGCAGTACTTC.

This chain uses TRBV6-6 with TRBJ1-2, with D unclear. The germline CDR1 and CDR2 sequences are MNHNY and SVGAGI (reference sequence). The CDR3 has 14 amino acids. Trimming pared 4 bases from V and 2 bases from J, leaving 11 bases between. The chain's CDR3 is CASSFRADNYGYTF. The CDR3 nucleotides read TGTGCCAGCAGTTTCCGGGCCGACAACTATGGCTACACCTTC.

The chain recombines TRBV29-1 with TRBJ2-7; 11 bases fit TRBD1. Germline V gene lookup returns CDR1 SQVTM and CDR2 ANQGSEA. The CDR3 is 15 amino acids. After removal of 3 bases from V and 4 bases from J, the junction contained 8 bases not matched to a gene. The chain's CDR3 is CSVDAGTGGGYEQYF. The DNA of the CDR3 is TGCAGCGTTGACGCCGGGACAGGGGGTGGTTACGAGCAGTACTTC.

The chain has TRBV28 and TRBJ1-5; no definite D call. From germline, CDR1 is MDHEN and CDR2 SYDVKM. With 6 bases removed from V and 3 bases from J, the gap between germline ends came to 9 bases. This CDR3 has 13 amino acids. CDR3 protein: CASSFQFNQPQHF. DNA of the CDR3: TGTGCCAGCAGCTTTCAATTCAATCAGCCCCAGCATTTT.

The chain joins TRBV11-2 to TRBJ2-5; 9 nucleotides agree with TRBD1. Germline lookup yields CDR1 SGHAT and CDR2 FQNNGV. The CDR3 consists of 15 residues. Trimming removed 4 bases from V and 0 bases from J; junction bases left unmatched: 3. The CDR3 coding sequence is TGTGCCAGCAGCTCACAGGGGGCGTACCAAGAGACCCAGTACTTC. Translating it yields CASSSQGAYQETQYF. The full variable domain, its missing parts supplied by reference TRBV11-2 and TRBJ2-5, is EAGVAQSPRYKIIEKRQSVAFWCNPISGHATLYWYQQILGQGPKLLIQFQNNGVVDDSQLPKDRFSAERLKGVDSTLKIQPAKLEDSAVYLCASSSQGAYQETQYFGPGTRLLVL.

The rearrangement links TRBV19 to TRBJ2-3; unclear D gene. V was clipped by 5 bases and J by 0 bases, with 9 bases between them. The germline CDR1 and CDR2 sequences are LNHDA and SQIVND (reference sequence). This CDR3 is built from 14 residues. The CDR3 bases are TGTGCCAGTAGTGTGCTAGTGAGCACAGATACGCAGTATTTT. This translates into CASSVLVSTDTQYF.

This clone has only one observation. V usage is TRBV28 and J usage is TRBJ2-2; the match to TRBD1 covers 7 bases. Germline-derived CDR1 and CDR2 are MDHEN and SYDVKM. Unmatched junction bases numbered 6, after V lost 6 bases and J lost 2 bases. The CDR3 sequence is 15 residues long. CDR3 nucleotides: TGTGCCAGCAGGTCAGGACAGGTCAACACCGGGGAGCTGTTTTTT. Translation gives CASRSGQVNTGELFF. Looking up the rest from reference TRBV28 and TRBJ2-2 gives the full variable domain: DVKVTQSSRYLVKRTGEKVFLECVQDMDHENMFWYRQDPGLGLRLIYFSYDVKMKEKGDIPEGYSVSREKKERFSLILESASTNQTSMYLCASRSGQVNTGELFFGEGSRLTVL.

This chain uses TRBV5-1 with TRBJ1-3; D unclear. The V gene's germline CDR1 is SGHRS and CDR2 YFSETQ. The CDR3 runs to 16 residues. Trimming took 1 base from V and 0 from J, leaving 11 bases between them. The CDR3 protein is CASSLTPGTSGNTIYF. The CDR3 DNA reads as TGCGCCAGCAGCTTGACTCCCGGAACCTCTGGAAACACCATATATTTT.

CDR3 in DNA: TGTGCCAGCAGCCCCTTTAGGGGGACGATCTCCTACGAGCAGTACTTC. This gives the protein CASSPFRGTISYEQYF. The rearrangement links TRBV5-4 to TRBJ2-7; tentative D call: TRBD1 (6 bases). The V end lost 4 bases, the J end lost 0 bases, and 17 bases lay between the germline ends. This CDR3 contains 16 residues. From germline, CDR1 is SGHNT and CDR2 YYREEE (reference sequence).